These T cell receptor beta chains were read from a single sample in a study of T cells in Graves' hyperthyroidism and ophthalmopathy. TCRdb ran MiXCR on the multiplex PCR reads and lists one entry per CDR3 protein. Among 410,000 or so distinct CDR3 sequences listed, roughly 15% were seen once. Sequencing was performed on blood. Every receptor here comes from a man between 18 and 35 years old with Graves' ophthalmopathy. Each CDR3 is given with its conserved first and last residue. D genes are given only for firm matches. Some rows have no size entry. The others give once, few or many, or a class for an expanded clone.

J | D | size | V | DNA | CDR3
TRBJ2-7 | TRBD2 | NA | TRBV27 | TGTGCCAGCAGTCCTAGCGGGAGGGAGCAGTACTTC | CASSPSGREQYF
TRBJ2-1 | NA | many | TRBV7-9 | TGTGCCAGCAGCCTGGGTGCGGGAGAGCAGTTCTTC | CASSLGAGEQFF
TRBJ2-1 | TRBD2 | many | TRBV5-1 | TGCGCCAGCAGCTTGGTCGGTACTAGCGGTCCCTCGAGCTCCTACAATGAGCAGTTCTTC | CASSLVGTSGPSSSYNEQFF
TRBJ2-1 | NA | many | TRBV12-3/TRBV12-4 | TGTGCCAGCAGTGGGGATGGAGAGAGTGAGCAGTTCTTC | CASSGDGESEQFF
TRBJ2-5 | NA | many | TRBV20-1 | TGCAGTGCAATCCGGGAGACAGAGACCCAGTACTTC | CSAIRETETQYF
TRBJ1-1 | NA | NA | TRBV7-2 | TGTGCCAGCAGCTCAAGTAGGGCCATTGAAGCTTTCTTT | CASSSSRAIEAFF
TRBJ2-5 | NA | many | TRBV7-3 | TGTGCCAGCAGCTTAGACGGGTCAGAGACCCAGTACTTC | CASSLDGSETQYF
TRBJ1-1 | NA | many | TRBV10-3 | TGTGCCATCAGTGAGGCTAGGACAGCGCGCGAGGGAGCTTTCTTT | CAISEARTAREGAFF
TRBJ2-7 | NA | few | TRBV4-2 | TGTGCCAGCAGCCGAGGACTAATTACCTACGAGCAGTACTTC | CASSRGLITYEQYF
TRBJ2-5 | TRBD2 | few | TRBV7-9 | TGTGCCAGCAGTAGCGGGAGGGCCCGGTTTGAAGAGACCCAGTACTTC | CASSSGRARFEETQYF
TRBJ1-2 | TRBD1 | NA | TRBV20-1 | TGCAGTGCTCCCCCAACACGGACAGGGGGCGGCTACACCTTC | CSAPPTRTGGGYTF
TRBJ2-1 | TRBD1 | many | TRBV5-1 | TGTGCCAGCAGCTCTGGACAGGGGGTTTACAATGAGCAGTTCTTC | CASSSGQGVYNEQFF
TRBJ2-2 | NA | NA | TRBV6-1 | TGTGCCAGCAGAAGGGACCACGTCACCGAGGAGCTGTTTTTT | CASRRDHVTEELFF
TRBJ1-2 | NA | few | TRBV29-1 | TGCAGCGCCGGGCTGGGTTTAGAAGGCTACACCTTC | CSAGLGLEGYTF
TRBJ2-7 | NA | many | TRBV6-6 | TGTGCCAGCAGTTACGACGGGTATCCTCCAAGCAACGAGCAGTACTTC | CASSYDGYPPSNEQYF
TRBJ2-5 | TRBD2 | few | TRBV4-1 | TGCGCCAGCCAGGCTAGCGGGGGACACCAAGAGACCCAGTACTTC | CASQASGGHQETQYF
TRBJ2-1 | NA | many | TRBV28 | TGTGCCAGCAGATCTCTGGACACGGACGAGGAGCAGTTCTTC | CASRSLDTDEEQFF
TRBJ2-7 | NA | NA | TRBV6-2/TRBV6-3 | TGTGCCAGCAGAGACGGGACGGGGGGCGACGAGCAGTACTTC | CASRDGTGGDEQYF
TRBJ1-2 | NA | many | TRBV18 | TGTGCCAGCTCACCAGCGGACCGGGAAGGCTACACCTTC | CASSPADREGYTF
TRBJ2-5 | TRBD2 | many | TRBV30 | TGTGCCTCGCCGGGACTAGGAGGCGAGACCCAGTACTTC | CASPGLGGETQYF
TRBJ1-1 | NA | many | TRBV27 | TGTGCCAGCAGTCTGACAGCCAACACTGAAGCTTTCTTT | CASSLTANTEAFF
TRBJ2-7 | TRBD2 | few | TRBV11-2 | TGTGCCAGCAGACATACTAGCGGGAGTTTACCAACAAGCTCCTACGAGCAGTACTTC | CASRHTSGSLPTSSYEQYF
TRBJ2-7 | TRBD2 | many | TRBV7-9 | TGTGCCAGCAGCCTGGGACTAGCGGGGGAGCAGTACTTC | CASSLGLAGEQYF
TRBJ1-5 | NA | few | TRBV15 | TGTGCCACCAGGACTTCCGGGACACTCTCTGATCAGCCCCAGCATTTT | CATRTSGTLSDQPQHF
TRBJ2-1 | TRBD2 | NA | TRBV27 | TGTGCCAGCAGTCCCTGGACTAGCGGGAGCAATGAGCAGTTCTTC | CASSPWTSGSNEQFF
TRBJ2-7 | TRBD1 | few | TRBV10-2 | TGCGCCAGTGGACAGGGAGTCAGCTACGAGCAGTACTTC | CASGQGVSYEQYF
TRBJ1-2 | NA | few | TRBV28 | TGTGCCAGCAGTCTAACAACGGGCTACACCTTC | CASSLTTGYTF
TRBJ2-5 | TRBD1 | many | TRBV11-1 | TGTGCCAGCAGCCCGACAGGGAACGGGGAGACCCAGTACTTC | CASSPTGNGETQYF
TRBJ2-2 | NA | many | TRBV7-8 | TGTGCCAGCAGCTTACTCACCGGGGAGCTGTTTTTT | CASSLLTGELFF